Listed here are 16 T cell receptor beta chains from one sample, sequenced in a study of shared clonotypes between healthy human individuals. This table comes from immunoSEQ multiplex PCR, and its TCRdb copy is limited to in-frame clones, with some not included. Of a few million clones listed, more than 85% were seen once; the top ten hold approximately 0.4%. Sequencing was performed on naive CD4+ T cells from PBMCs. Documented subset: CD45RA+ positively selected. These receptors were obtained from a man between 18 and 35 years old in good health. Some clones in this sample may be carry-over from other donors' samples.

This chain joins TRBV7-3 and TRBJ2-1; 8 bases match TRBD1. The germline V gene has CDR1 SGHTA and CDR2 FQGTGA. After removal of 2 bases from V and 2 bases from J, the junction contained 5 bases not matched to a gene. CDR3 length: 16 residues. This CDR3 reads CASSLFSGQAYNEQFF. CDR3 nucleotide sequence: TGTGCCAGCAGCTTATTTTCGGGACAGGCCTACAATGAGCAGTTCTTC.

J is TRBJ1-1 and V is TRBV25-1; D not resolved. Deletions cut 1 base from V and 6 bases from J, with 15 bases between. The germline V gene has CDR1 MGHDK and CDR2 SYGVNS. The CDR3 loop spans 15 amino acids. CDR3 sequence reads: CASSEFGRVPAEAFF. CDR3 bases: TGTGCCAGCAGTGAATTTGGTCGCGTGCCTGCTGAAGCTTTCTTT.

The chain has TRBV7-9 and TRBJ1-2; 10 nucleotides align to TRBD1. The CDR3 is 15 amino acids. Germline CDR1 SEHNR, CDR2 FQNEAQ (reference sequence). V was pared by 5 bases and J by 6 bases, with 9 bases of the junction left unmatched. This CDR3 reads CASSPSGQGFNGYTF. For the CDR3, the DNA is TGTGCCAGCAGCCCGTCGGGACAGGGGTTCAATGGCTACACCTTC.

The rearrangement links TRBV28 to TRBJ1-2; D gene ambiguous. The CDR3 runs 12 residues. Germline loops: CDR1 MDHEN, CDR2 SYDVKM. Trimming cost V 6 bases and J 7 bases, with 12 bases left between them. Here the CDR3 reads CASSQTRSGYTF. The CDR3 nucleotides are TGTGCCAGCAGCCAAACCCGTTCTGGCTACACCTTC.

V is TRBV2 and J is TRBJ1-1; no clear D. Germline CDR1 reads SNHLY; CDR2 reads FYNNEI. This CDR3 has 12 amino acids. The V end lost 3 bases, the J end lost 6 bases, and 8 bases lay between the germline ends. CDR3 amino acids: CASSDEASEAFF. The CDR3, as DNA: TGTGCCAGCAGTGACGAGGCCTCTGAAGCTTTCTTT.

The chain carries TRBV5-1 and TRBJ2-3; D possibly corresponds to TRBD1 (5 bases). CDR1 is SGHRS and CDR2 is YFSETQ in the germline V gene. This CDR3 is 14 amino acids long. Trimming pared 3 bases from V and 5 bases from J, leaving 13 bases between. CDR3 coding DNA: TGCGCCAGCAGCTCTGGGGCACACGGAGATACGCAGTATTTT. It yields the protein CASSSGAHGDTQYF.

The sample holds one count of this clone. This chain links TRBV5-1 with TRBJ2-5, with TRBD1 identical over 7 bases. V lost 5 bases and J lost 9; bases outside the gene matches: 13. There are 14 residues in the CDR3. CDR1 is SGHRS and CDR2 is YFSETQ in the germline V gene. The CDR3 DNA follows: TGCGCCAGCAGACCCGACAGGGACACTAGGTCCCAGTACTTC. It translates to CASRPDRDTRSQYF.

A remark on this clone: The same CDR3 can be traced to other DNA sequences in this sample. This sequence joins TRBV5-1 and TRBJ1-5; TRBD1 matches at 8 bases. Germline V gene sequence: CDR1 SGHRS, CDR2 YFSETQ. Trimming cost V 1 base and J 5 bases; bases outside gene matches: 2. The CDR3 totals 14 residues. This CDR3 is CASSLSGGDQPQHF. CDR3 nucleotide sequence: TGCGCCAGCAGCTTGTCAGGGGGCGATCAGCCCCAGCATTTT.

The J gene is TRBJ2-3, the V gene TRBV29-1; a weak D match, TRBD1 (6 bases). The germline CDR1 and CDR2 sequences are SQVTM and ANQGSEA. The CDR3 covers 14 residues. V was pared by 5 bases and J by 3 bases, with 15 bases between. As DNA, the CDR3 is TGCAGCGTTCAACAGGGATCTCGGACAGATACGCAGTATTTT. It encodes CSVQQGSRTDTQYF.

This clone was counted between two and nine times. This specimen includes other DNA sequences encoding the same CDR3. V usage is TRBV9 and J usage is TRBJ1-1; 8 nucleotides agree with TRBD1. Germline V CDR1 and CDR2: SGDLS, YYNGEE. This CDR3 contains 14 residues. With 5 bases clipped from V and 1 base from J, the junction kept 4 bases outside the gene matches. CDR3 bases: TGTGCCAGCAGTGCGACAGGGGCGAACACTGAAGCTTTCTTT. It is translated as CASSATGANTEAFF.

J is TRBJ2-7 and V is TRBV7-2; no clear D. Germline CDR1 is SGHTA and CDR2 is FQGNSA. This CDR3 has 11 amino acids. Deletions cut 3 bases from V and 4 bases from J, with 4 bases between. CDR3 protein: CASSFEYEQYF. The DNA for the CDR3 is TGTGCCAGCAGCTTTGAATACGAGCAGTACTTC.

The chain combines TRBV30 with TRBJ1-1; D may be TRBD1 (5 bases). The V and J ends lost 3 bases and 7 bases respectively, with 12 bases between them. In germline, CDR1 is GTSNPN, CDR2 SVGIG (reference sequence). The CDR3 is made up of 12 amino acids. CDR3 sequence reads: CAWRETGGEAFF. The DNA of the CDR3 is TGTGCCTGGAGGGAGACCGGGGGTGAAGCTTTCTTT.

V and J are TRBV7-3 and TRBJ1-1; D perhaps matches TRBD1 (5 bases). This CDR3 has 14 residues. The V gene's germline CDR1 is SGHTA and CDR2 FQGTGA. V lost 2 bases to trimming and J lost 0 bases, with 7 bases between them. The CDR3 loop reads CASSLLGVNTEAFF. The CDR3 DNA is TGTGCCAGCAGCTTACTGGGGGTGAACACTGAAGCTTTCTTT.

The V and J genes are TRBV6-1 and TRBJ1-1; D might be TRBD1 (5 bases). CDR3 size: 14 residues. Trimming stripped 7 bases from V and 4 bases from J, with 16 bases between. The V gene's germline CDR1 is MNHNS and CDR2 SASEGT. The CDR3 loop reads CASTEQEQSTEAFF. The CDR3 region has the DNA TGTGCCAGCACCGAACAGGAACAGAGCACTGAAGCTTTCTTT.

The J gene is TRBJ2-3, the V gene TRBV28; TRBD2 agrees at 9 bases. From germline, CDR1 is MDHEN and CDR2 SYDVKM. V shed 9 bases and J 2 bases; nucleotides not matched to a gene: 9. The CDR3 loop spans 15 amino acids. The CDR3 protein is CASHSAGGYTDTQYF. CDR3 in DNA: TGTGCCAGTCATTCGGCGGGAGGGTACACAGATACGCAGTATTTT.

To note about this clone: Different DNA sequences within this sample yield the same CDR3. V usage is TRBV5-4 and J usage is TRBJ2-7, with 7 bases matching TRBD1. The germline CDR1 and CDR2 sequences are SGHNT and YYREEE (reference sequence). Trimming took 4 bases from V and 3 from J; bases not matched to a gene: 7. The CDR3 consists of 14 residues. Written as DNA, the CDR3 is TGTGCCAGCAGCCTGGGGGCAGGGGGCTACGAGCAGTACTTC. Translating it yields CASSLGAGGYEQYF.